The 26 T cell receptor beta chains reported below all come from one sample, sequenced in a study of T cell responses to AZD1222 COVID-19 vaccine. Assay used: immunoSEQ multiplex PCR; TCRdb lists only in-frame clones, some missing. This sample has roughly 170,000 clones, with about 85% found just once. This material consisted of peripheral blood, taken on day 0 of AZD1222 vaccination. The receptors here all came from an adult in good health.

The J gene is TRBJ2-1, the V gene TRBV7-2, with 8 nucleotides matching TRBD2. The CDR3 loop spans 16 amino acids. V was clipped by 3 bases and J by 0 bases; unmatched bases: 4. Germline V CDR1 and CDR2: SGHTA, FQGNSA. The chain's CDR3 is CASSLGSGSSYNEQFF. CDR3 nucleotide sequence: TGTGCCAGCAGCTTGGGGAGCGGGAGCTCCTACAATGAGCAGTTCTTC. The variable domain in full, with the rest retrieved from reference TRBV7-2 and TRBJ2-1, is GAGVSQSPSNKVTEKGKDVELRCDPISGHTALYWYRQSLGQGLEFLIYFQGNSAPDKSGLPSDRFSAERTGGSVSTLTIQRTQQEDSAVYLCASSLGSGSSYNEQFFGPGTRLTVL.

The chain has TRBV6-5 and TRBJ1-4, with D maybe TRBD1 (5 bases). CDR1 and CDR2 (germline): MNHEY, SVGAGI. Trimming removed 5 bases from V and 6 bases from J, with 13 bases in between. The CDR3 consists of 14 residues. The CDR3 DNA is TGTGCCAGCAGTCTTGGGGCGGGGGATGAAAAACTGTTTTTT. Its protein is CASSLGAGDEKLFF.

The chain has TRBV27 and TRBJ2-7; the D is unclear. There are 14 residues in the CDR3. The germline V gene encodes CDR1 MNHEY and CDR2 SMNVEV (reference sequence). The germline V and J ends were trimmed by 2 bases and 4 bases, with 12 bases remaining between them. The CDR3 nucleotides read TGTGCCAGCAGTTTAGGTCAGGAGCGATACGAGCAGTACTTC. This translates into CASSLGQERYEQYF.

This chain joins TRBV6-5 and TRBJ2-5, with D maybe TRBD1 (7 bases). Trimming took 8 bases from V and 5 from J, leaving 18 bases between them. Germline V lookup: CDR1 MNHEY, CDR2 SVGAGI. The CDR3 covers 14 residues. The CDR3 bases are TGTGCCAGCTCTCGGAGGGGGCGACGGGAGACCCAGTACTTC. Amino acid sequence: CASSRRGRRETQYF.

The chain couples TRBV5-4 to TRBJ1-1; weak D call: TRBD1 (5 bases). The CDR3 covers 19 residues. V was pared by 0 bases and J by 3 bases, with 24 bases between. CDR1 is SGHNT, CDR2 YYREEE, per germline (reference sequence). The CDR3 DNA follows: TGTGCCAGCAGCTTGGACCTGCCTGGGGGGGGAAACAAGGACACTGAAGCTTTCTTT. Translation: CASSLDLPGGGNKDTEAFF.

The J gene is TRBJ2-2, the V gene TRBV7-8; D not certain. The V end was cut by 1 base, the J end by 4 bases, with 4 bases between. Germline CDR1 is SGHVS and CDR2 is FQNEAQ. The CDR3 loop spans 13 amino acids. CDR3 protein: CASSLVITGELFF. The CDR3 bases are TGTGCCAGCAGCTTAGTAATCACCGGGGAGCTGTTTTTT.

The chain combines TRBV5-4 with TRBJ1-1, with D unresolved. The germline V and J ends were trimmed by 3 bases and 5 bases, with 17 bases remaining between them. The V gene's germline CDR1 is SGHNT and CDR2 YYREEE (reference sequence). The CDR3 totals 15 residues. The CDR3 DNA sequence: TGTGCCAGCAGCTGGACGCCGGGAGGGCAGACTGAAGCTTTCTTT. Its translation: CASSWTPGGQTEAFF.

This rearrangement joins TRBV19 to TRBJ2-3; D might be TRBD1 (6 bases). V was shortened by 5 bases and J by 0 bases, with 15 bases between the two germline ends. Germline lookup yields CDR1 LNHDA and CDR2 SQIVND (reference sequence). CDR3 size: 16 residues. Here the CDR3 DNA reads TGTGCCAGTAGTTTCAACCCCAGGGGTAGCACAGATACGCAGTATTTT. This translates into CASSFNPRGSTDTQYF.

V usage is TRBV2 and J usage is TRBJ1-1; 7 bases align to TRBD1. V shed 6 bases, J shed 6 bases, and the junction held 4 bases outside the gene matches. CDR3 length: 12 residues. Germline loops: CDR1 SNHLY, CDR2 FYNNEI. The CDR3 bases are TGTGCCAGCAGACTACAGGGGTCTGAAGCTTTCTTT. Translation: CASRLQGSEAFF. Together with reference TRBV2 and TRBJ1-1, the CDR3 gives the full variable domain: EPEVTQTPSHQVTQMGQEVILRCVPISNHLYFYWYRQILGQKVEFLVSFYNNEISEKSEIFDDQFSVERPDGSNFTLKIRSTKLEDSAMYFCASRLQGSEAFFGQGTRLTVV.

This clone has just one count. The chain links TRBV7-9 to TRBJ2-3; D uncertain. The CDR3 loop spans 12 amino acids. Germline V CDR1 and CDR2: SEHNR, FQNEAQ (reference sequence). V dropped 4 bases and J dropped 1 base, with 3 bases sitting between them. In DNA form, the CDR3 reads TGTGCCAGCAGCTCCCGCACAGATACGCAGTATTTT. It codes for CASSSRTDTQYF.

The V and J genes are TRBV6-1 and TRBJ1-2, with D unresolved. Trimming stripped 2 bases from V and 3 bases from J, with 13 bases between. Germline assignment: CDR1 MNHNS and CDR2 SASEGT. This CDR3 region has 15 residues. The CDR3 DNA reads TGTGCCAGCAGTGAACATACTCCTGGGGACTATGGCTACACCTTC. It codes for CASSEHTPGDYGYTF.

The J gene is TRBJ2-7, the V gene TRBV7-3; 7 nucleotides agree with TRBD2. J was trimmed by 5 bases and V by 3 bases; bases with no gene match: 10. This CDR3 has 15 amino acids. Germline V gene sequence: CDR1 SGHTA, CDR2 FQGTGA. In nucleotides, the CDR3 is TGTGCCAGCAGCTTCTTAGGGAGGGCCCAGGACGAGCAGTACTTC. Amino acid sequence: CASSFLGRAQDEQYF.

This chain joins TRBV27 and TRBJ2-2; tentatively, D is TRBD2 (6 bases). With 5 bases removed from V and 0 bases from J, the gap between germline ends came to 10 bases. There are 15 residues in the CDR3. Germline V gene sequence: CDR1 MNHEY, CDR2 SMNVEV (reference sequence). The CDR3 region is CASSRDWPNTGELFF. CDR3 coding DNA: TGTGCCAGCAGTCGGGACTGGCCGAACACCGGGGAGCTGTTTTTT.

V is TRBV5-1 and J is TRBJ2-1, with 9 positions matching TRBD2. The germline V gene has CDR1 SGHRS and CDR2 YFSETQ. The V and J ends lost 5 bases and 3 bases, in that order; junction bases with no gene match: 6. This CDR3 is 15 amino acids long. The CDR3 DNA reads TGCGCCAGCAGAATATCTAGCGGGAACTACAATGAGCAGTTCTTC. Translating it yields CASRISSGNYNEQFF.

The chain links TRBV6-5 to TRBJ1-1; possible D gene TRBD1, 6 bases. V was shortened by 4 bases and J by 1 base, with 7 bases between the two germline ends. In germline, CDR1 is MNHEY, CDR2 SVGAGI. CDR3 length: 13 residues. CDR3 in amino acids: CASSSQGNTEAFF. In DNA form, the CDR3 reads TGTGCCAGCAGTTCACAGGGGAACACTGAAGCTTTCTTT.

In this sample, this clone turned up once. The chain carries TRBV2 and TRBJ2-2, with D hard to call. This CDR3 has 12 residues. With 5 bases removed from V and 7 bases from J, the gap between germline ends came to 8 bases. Germline CDR1 SNHLY, CDR2 FYNNEI. The CDR3 loop is CASSSTIGELFF. CDR3 coding DNA: TGTGCCAGCAGTAGCACGATCGGGGAGCTGTTTTTT.

The rearrangement links TRBV7-2 to TRBJ1-1, with D perhaps matching TRBD1 (5 bases). The CDR3 totals 14 residues. CDR1 and CDR2 (germline): SGHTA, FQGNSA. Trimming shortened V by 2 bases and J by 8 bases, and 15 bases separated the two germline ends. The CDR3 protein is CASSLSRLGGEAFF. The CDR3 DNA reads TGTGCCAGCAGCTTAAGTAGGTTGGGGGGAGAAGCTTTCTTT.

This clone has just one count. The chain is built from TRBV5-1 and TRBJ2-2; D might be TRBD1 or TRBD2, each matching 5 bases. Germline CDR1 SGHRS, CDR2 YFSETQ. Deletions cut 8 bases from V and 0 bases from J, with 17 bases between. The CDR3 runs to 16 residues. The CDR3 loop is CASLGDLIPNTGELFF. The CDR3, as DNA: TGCGCCAGTTTAGGGGACCTCATACCGAACACCGGGGAGCTGTTTTTT. The entire variable domain, with the rest obtained from reference TRBV5-1 and TRBJ2-2, is as follows: KAGVTQTPRYLIKTRGQQVTLSCSPISGHRSVSWYQQTPGQGLQFLFEYFSETQRNKGNFPGRFSGRQFSNSRSEMNVSTLELGDSALYLCASLGDLIPNTGELFFGEGSRLTVL.

V usage is TRBV4-1 and J usage is TRBJ1-1, with 7 bases lining up with TRBD1. J lost 4 bases, V lost 1 base, and 9 bases had no gene match. The CDR3 runs 16 residues. CDR1 and CDR2 from the germline V gene are MGHRA and YSYEKL. CDR3 bases: TGCGCCAGCAGCCAAGCTCTACAGGGGTCGGGCACTGAAGCTTTCTTT. It specifies CASSQALQGSGTEAFF.

The CDR3 loop is CAWSVLGEQYF. The CDR3 DNA sequence: TGTGCCTGGAGTGTACTGGGCGAGCAGTACTTC. The gene calls are TRBV30 and TRBJ2-7; D remains unclear. The ends were cut back, 0 bases at V and 6 bases at J, with 6 bases in the middle. The V gene's germline CDR1 is GTSNPN and CDR2 SVGIG (reference sequence). This CDR3 contains 11 residues.

The CDR3 nucleotides are TGTGCCAGCAGCCAATCAGAAAGGGGAGAGACCCAGTACTTC. Translation gives CASSQSERGETQYF. The V call is TRBV16, the J call TRBJ2-5; D is possibly TRBD1 (5 bases). Germline CDR1 is KGHSY and CDR2 is FQNENV. The CDR3 has 14 residues. V was clipped by 0 bases and J by 4 bases, with 9 bases between them.

The chain uses TRBV6-6 and TRBJ1-1; 8 bases are shared with TRBD1. The V and J ends lost 5 bases and 12 bases, in that order; junction bases with no gene match: 8. Germline V gene data show CDR1 as MNHNY and CDR2 as SVGAGI (reference sequence). This CDR3 comprises 12 residues. CDR3 sequence: CASSLHRGRTFF. The CDR3 nucleotides read TGTGCCAGCAGTCTTCACAGGGGGAGGACTTTCTTT.

The chain is built from TRBV14 and TRBJ2-7; the match to TRBD2 covers 10 bases. CDR1 and CDR2 from the germline V gene are SGHDN and FVKESK. The length of the CDR3 is 16 residues. Losses at the gene ends were 3 bases for V and 4 bases for J; bases not matched to a gene: 9. The CDR3 protein is CASSQRTSGFLYEQYF. The CDR3 DNA reads TGTGCCAGCAGCCAGAGGACTAGCGGTTTTCTTTACGAGCAGTACTTC.

This clone came up a few times. The CDR3 nucleotides read TGTGCCAGCAGTTTTCTACAGGGAACAGATACGCAGTATTTT. It translates to CASSFLQGTDTQYF. The chain uses TRBV28 and TRBJ2-3; D is possibly TRBD1 (6 bases). The germline V gene encodes CDR1 MDHEN and CDR2 SYDVKM. Trimming pared 3 bases from V and 3 bases from J, leaving 10 bases between. This CDR3 spans 14 amino acids.

The chain links TRBV6-6 to TRBJ1-3; 11 bases map to TRBD1. CDR1 and CDR2 from the germline V gene are MNHNY and SVGAGI (reference sequence). This CDR3 has 14 amino acids. V shed 7 bases and J 3 bases; nucleotides not matched to a gene: 2. CDR3 nucleotide sequence: TGTGCCAGCAAGGGACAGGGGGTTGGAAACACCATATATTTT. Encoded protein: CASKGQGVGNTIYF.

This chain joins TRBV6-5 and TRBJ1-6; D may be TRBD1 (6 bases). CDR3 length: 14 amino acids. Trimming pared 2 bases from V and 8 bases from J, leaving 10 bases between. Germline CDR1 MNHEY, CDR2 SVGAGI. In nucleotides, the CDR3 is TGTGCCAGCAGTTACAGGGGGACGGATTCACCCCTCCACTTT. Translated: CASSYRGTDSPLHF.